The 12 T cell receptor beta chains presented below share a single source sample, sequenced in a study of cytomegalovirus exposure and HLA in healthy donors. The PCR had 60 Vbeta and 13 Jbeta primers. Using immunoSEQ multiplex PCR, the repertoire was profiled, and TCRdb retains in-frame clones only, with some absent. Of around 170,000 clones listed, around 80% were seen once; the top ten hold 6.3%. The sequencing input was PBMCs. These receptors came from a man in his forties or fifties in good health and CMV-seropositive.

In this sample, this clone turned up once. The chain employs TRBV7-2 and TRBJ2-2; TRBD2 is a possible D gene (5 bases). Germline CDR1 reads SGHTA; CDR2 reads FQGNSA. Trimming took off 5 bases at V and 6 bases at J, with 13 bases between the two ends. The CDR3 is made up of 14 amino acids. The CDR3 loop reads CASSIGGQPGELFF. The CDR3 nucleotides read TGTGCCAGCAGCATCGGAGGCCAGCCCGGGGAGCTGTTTTTT.

This clone was seen more than once but under ten times. This chain links TRBV6-5 with TRBJ1-5, with 8 nucleotides matching TRBD1. The germline V gene has CDR1 MNHEY and CDR2 SVGAGI. The CDR3 runs to 15 residues. V lost 4 bases, J lost 6 bases, and 8 bases stayed unmatched. CDR3 amino acids: CASSSRQGISQPQHF. In DNA form, the CDR3 reads TGTGCCAGCAGTTCCAGACAGGGGATCTCTCAGCCCCAGCATTTT.

The chain combines TRBV29-1 with TRBJ1-3; no clear D. The CDR3 sequence is 10 residues long. CDR1 and CDR2 (germline): SQVTM, ANQGSEA. Trimming shortened V by 8 bases and J by 9 bases, and 11 bases separated the two germline ends. CDR3 protein: CSLTEGTIYF. The CDR3 DNA follows: TGCAGCTTAACGGAGGGCACCATATATTTT.

The chain links TRBV7-9 to TRBJ2-5; 7 bases are a match to TRBD1. Germline values: CDR1 SEHNR, CDR2 FQNEAQ (reference sequence). The CDR3 length is 16 residues. The trim removed 1 base at V and 4 bases at J, leaving 9 bases unmatched. The CDR3: CASSLGQGSLGETQYF. CDR3 bases: TGTGCCAGCAGCTTAGGACAGGGTAGCCTCGGAGAGACCCAGTACTTC.

This chain connects TRBV2 to TRBJ2-3, with 10 bases matching TRBD2. V dropped 4 bases and J dropped 4; count of bases not matched to a gene: 5. CDR1 is SNHLY, CDR2 FYNNEI, per germline. The CDR3 spans 15 residues. CDR3 DNA: TGTGCCAGCAGTGTTAAGCGGGGGGGGGCAGATACGCAGTATTTT. It translates to CASSVKRGGADTQYF. Full variable domain (missing parts from reference TRBV2 and TRBJ2-3): EPEVTQTPSHQVTQMGQEVILRCVPISNHLYFYWYRQILGQKVEFLVSFYNNEISEKSEIFDDQFSVERPDGSNFTLKIRSTKLEDSAMYFCASSVKRGGADTQYFGPGTRLTVL.

This chain joins TRBV14 and TRBJ1-2, with 7 bases that match TRBD1. Unmatched junction bases numbered 7, after V lost 4 bases and J lost 8 bases. Looked up from germline, CDR1 is SGHDN and CDR2 is FVKESK. The CDR3 length is 13 residues. The CDR3 spells CASSLDRVGGYTF. For the CDR3, the DNA is TGTGCCAGCAGCCTCGACAGGGTGGGAGGCTACACCTTC.

Only a few counts were recorded for this clone. This chain joins TRBV5-6 and TRBJ1-1; D unclear. The ends were cut back, 1 base at V and 4 bases at J, with 8 bases in the middle. The CDR3 runs to 13 residues. The germline V gene encodes CDR1 SGHDT and CDR2 YYEEEE. CDR3 DNA sequence: TGTGCCAGCAGCTTGCGAGCAGGCACTGAAGCTTTCTTT. This encodes CASSLRAGTEAFF.

The chain recombines TRBV4-1 with TRBJ1-4; 10 bases agree with TRBD1. V was clipped by 5 bases and J by 4 bases; unmatched bases: 7. Germline V lookup: CDR1 MGHRA, CDR2 YSYEKL. The CDR3 covers 16 residues. The CDR3 region is CASSTGQGRLNEKLFF. For the CDR3, the DNA is TGCGCCAGCAGCACGGGACAGGGGCGCCTTAATGAAAAACTGTTTTTT.

The genes are TRBV4-3 and TRBJ2-3; D remains ambiguous. In germline, CDR1 is LGHNA, CDR2 YSLEER. The CDR3 is 15 amino acids. Trimming took 1 base from V and 0 from J, leaving 8 bases between them. The CDR3 sequence: CASSQAFISTDTQYF. The DNA for the CDR3 is TGCGCCAGCAGCCAAGCTTTTATTAGCACAGATACGCAGTATTTT.

This chain connects TRBV19 to TRBJ1-2; 7 bases map to TRBD1. Trimming at V came to 4 bases and at J to 7 bases, leaving 12 bases not matched to a gene. This CDR3 comprises 15 residues. CDR1 is LNHDA and CDR2 is SQIVND in the germline V gene (reference sequence). For the CDR3, the DNA is TGTGCCAGTAGTACAACTCCGACAGGGTCCGGTGGCTACACCTTC. Protein product: CASSTTPTGSGGYTF.

This clone was seen once. The chain is built from TRBV7-2 and TRBJ1-4; possible D gene TRBD1, 5 bases. This CDR3 spans 14 amino acids. CDR1 and CDR2 (germline): SGHTA, FQGNSA. The germline V and J ends were trimmed by 5 bases and 2 bases, with 9 bases remaining between them. This chain's CDR3 is CASSIDSTNEKLFF. The CDR3 DNA is TGTGCCAGCAGCATAGACAGTACTAATGAAAAACTGTTTTTT. Using reference TRBV7-2 and TRBJ1-4 for the parts outside the CDR3, the full variable domain is GAGVSQSPSNKVTEKGKDVELRCDPISGHTALYWYRQSLGQGLEFLIYFQGNSAPDKSGLPSDRFSAERTGGSVSTLTIQRTQQEDSAVYLCASSIDSTNEKLFFGSGTQLSVL.

V gene TRBV5-1 combines with J gene TRBJ1-5, with D maybe TRBD1 (5 bases). V lost 0 bases and J lost 0, with 7 bases in between. Germline V lookup: CDR1 SGHRS, CDR2 YFSETQ. The CDR3 is made up of 15 amino acids. This CDR3 reads CASSLEGNSNQPQHF. The CDR3 DNA is TGCGCCAGCAGCTTGGAGGGGAATAGCAATCAGCCCCAGCATTTT.